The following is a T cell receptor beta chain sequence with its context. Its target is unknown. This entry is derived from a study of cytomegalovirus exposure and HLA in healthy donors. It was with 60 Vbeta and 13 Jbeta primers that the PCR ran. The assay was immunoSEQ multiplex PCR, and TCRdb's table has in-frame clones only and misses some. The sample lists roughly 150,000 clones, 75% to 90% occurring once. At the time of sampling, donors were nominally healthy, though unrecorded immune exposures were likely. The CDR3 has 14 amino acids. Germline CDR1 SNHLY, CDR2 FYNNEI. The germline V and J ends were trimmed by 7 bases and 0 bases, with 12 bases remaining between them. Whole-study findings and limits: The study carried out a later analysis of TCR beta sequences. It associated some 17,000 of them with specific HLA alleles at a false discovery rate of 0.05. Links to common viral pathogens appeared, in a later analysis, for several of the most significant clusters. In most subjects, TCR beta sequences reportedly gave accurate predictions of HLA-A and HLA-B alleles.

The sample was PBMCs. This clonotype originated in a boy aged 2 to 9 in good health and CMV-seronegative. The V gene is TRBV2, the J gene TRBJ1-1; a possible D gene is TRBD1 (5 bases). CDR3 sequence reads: CASTTRQLNTEAFF. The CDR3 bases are TGTGCCAGCACCACAAGACAGCTGAACACTGAAGCTTTCTTT.